Each of the 8 T cell receptor beta chains below was sequenced from the same sample in a study of CD8 T cells in ankylosing spondylitis (dated by TCRdb to 2016 to 2017). Library preparation used 5' RACE. These reads were obtained on an Illumina HiSeq 2500. TCRdb redid the processing of the public reads, applying fastp at Q25 and MiXCR, and retained in-frame beta chains. Each CDR3 protein appears once, grouped with its most common genes and DNA. The sample table records 40,000 to 55,000 distinct CDR3 sequences; 7.4% of these occur just once. About 8.1% of the sample is held by the ten biggest clonotypes. Sequencing was performed on blood, either unsorted or a sorted T cell fraction (not recorded which). Receptors originate from a female donor with ankylosing spondylitis or in good health (not recorded which).

In DNA, the CDR3 is TGTGCCTCCGGGAGGATGGGGACTGAAGCTTTCTTT. Amino acids: CASGRMGTEAFF. This chain uses TRBV30 with TRBJ1-1; D is undetermined. The V gene's germline CDR1 is GTSNPN and CDR2 SVGIG (reference sequence). The V end lost 7 bases, the J end lost 5 bases, and 14 bases lay between the germline ends. CDR3 length: 12 amino acids.

This clonotype was seen at least ten times. The rearrangement links TRBV20-1 to TRBJ1-1, with D perhaps matching TRBD1 (6 bases). Between the trimmed V and J ends, which lost 6 bases and 0 bases, there was a span of 11 bases. CDR3 size: 13 residues. In germline, CDR1 is DFQATT, CDR2 SNEGSKA (reference sequence). This CDR3 is CSAIRGMNTEAFF. Here the CDR3 DNA reads TGCAGTGCCATCAGGGGTATGAACACTGAAGCTTTCTTT.

This clonotype was recorded a few times. This chain joins TRBV10-3 and TRBJ2-1; 7 bases match TRBD2. CDR3 length: 15 amino acids. CDR1 and CDR2 (germline): ENHRY, SYGVKD. Trimming at V came to 5 bases and at J to 2 bases, leaving 6 bases not matched to a gene. CDR3 protein: CAISTGLSAYNEQFF. Here the CDR3 DNA reads TGTGCCATCAGTACGGGACTATCGGCCTACAATGAGCAGTTCTTC.

About this clonotype: One end of the junction does not line up with germline, which may come from a read error. J is TRBJ2-6 and V is TRBV7-2; 9 bases are shared with TRBD1. Germline values: CDR1 SGHTA, CDR2 FQGNSA. This CDR3 comprises 15 residues. The CDR3 reads CASNHRGPGATVLTF. CDR3 coding DNA: TGTGCCAGCAACCACAGGGGGCCTGGGGCCACCGTCCTGACTTTC.

This clonotype was detected many times. The chain is built from TRBV20-1 and TRBJ2-1, with 7 bases aligning to TRBD1. CDR1 is DFQATT and CDR2 is SNEGSKA in the germline V gene (reference sequence). The length of the CDR3 is 14 residues. J was trimmed by 7 bases and V by 0 bases; bases with no gene match: 6. The CDR3 loop reads CSARDYRGWNEQFF. The CDR3 DNA follows: TGCAGTGCTAGAGATTACAGGGGTTGGAATGAGCAGTTCTTC.

The rearrangement joins TRBV7-9 to TRBJ2-1; 9 bases agree with TRBD2. Germline V gene lookup returns CDR1 SEHNR and CDR2 FQNEAQ (reference sequence). V shed 4 bases and J 4 bases; nucleotides not matched to a gene: 5. The CDR3 has 15 amino acids. The CDR3 DNA sequence: TGTGCCAGCAGCTCCCTAGCGGGGAGTTACAATGAGCAGTTCTTC. It encodes CASSSLAGSYNEQFF.

This clonotype has ten or more counts. The chain recombines TRBV4-1 with TRBJ1-2, with no clear D. The CDR3 is made up of 15 amino acids. Germline V gene lookup returns CDR1 MGHRA and CDR2 YSYEKL. V was pared by 0 bases and J by 0 bases, with 8 bases between. The CDR3 bases are TGCGCCAGCAGCCAAGAACCGCTTTCTAACTATGGCTACACCTTC. Its translation is CASSQEPLSNYGYTF.

This clonotype was recorded many times. The genes are TRBV20-1 and TRBJ1-1; D is perhaps TRBD1 (5 bases). This CDR3 region has 15 residues. The germline gives CDR1 DFQATT, CDR2 SNEGSKA (reference sequence). With 0 bases removed from V and 0 bases from J, the gap between germline ends came to 11 bases. CDR3 coding DNA: TGCAGTGCTAGAGATAACCCAGGGTTGAACACTGAAGCTTTCTTT. It yields the protein CSARDNPGLNTEAFF.